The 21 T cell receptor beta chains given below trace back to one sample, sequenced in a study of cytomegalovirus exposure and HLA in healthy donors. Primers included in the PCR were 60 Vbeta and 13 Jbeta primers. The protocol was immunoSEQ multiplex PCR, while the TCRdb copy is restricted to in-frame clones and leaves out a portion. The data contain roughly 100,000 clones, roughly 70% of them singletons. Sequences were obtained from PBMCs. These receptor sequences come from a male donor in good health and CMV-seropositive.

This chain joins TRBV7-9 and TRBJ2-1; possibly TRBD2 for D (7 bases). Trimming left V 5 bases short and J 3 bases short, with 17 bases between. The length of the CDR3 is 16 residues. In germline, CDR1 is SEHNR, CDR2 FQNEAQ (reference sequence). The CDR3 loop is CASSPPGGSGYNEQFF. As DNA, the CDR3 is TGTGCCAGCAGCCCGCCGGGGGGCTCTGGCTACAATGAGCAGTTCTTC.

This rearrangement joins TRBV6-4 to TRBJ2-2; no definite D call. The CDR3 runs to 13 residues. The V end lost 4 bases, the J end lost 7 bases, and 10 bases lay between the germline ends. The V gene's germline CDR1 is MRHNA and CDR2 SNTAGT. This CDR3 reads CASSGARGGELFF. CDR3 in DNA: TGTGCCAGCAGTGGAGCCCGTGGCGGGGAGCTGTTTTTT.

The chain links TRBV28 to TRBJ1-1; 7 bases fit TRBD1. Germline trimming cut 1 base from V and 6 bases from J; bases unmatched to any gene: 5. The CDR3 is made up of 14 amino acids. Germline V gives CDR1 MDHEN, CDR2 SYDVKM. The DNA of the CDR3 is TGTGCCAGCAGTTTATTCACAGGGGCCCCTGAAGCTTTCTTT. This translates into CASSLFTGAPEAFF.

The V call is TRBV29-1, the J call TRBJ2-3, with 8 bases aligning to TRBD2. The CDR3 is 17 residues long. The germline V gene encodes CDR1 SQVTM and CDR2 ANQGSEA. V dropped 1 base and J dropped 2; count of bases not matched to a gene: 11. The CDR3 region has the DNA TGCAGCGTTGAAGTTTCCTGGATAGCGGGGATCACAGATACGCAGTATTTT. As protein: CSVEVSWIAGITDTQYF.

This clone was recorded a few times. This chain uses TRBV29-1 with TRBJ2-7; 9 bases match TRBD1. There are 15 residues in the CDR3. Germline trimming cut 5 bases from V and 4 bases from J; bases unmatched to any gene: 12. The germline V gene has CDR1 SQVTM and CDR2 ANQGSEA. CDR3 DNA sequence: TGCAGCGTTCGAAATTCGGGACAGGGATCATACGAGCAGTACTTC. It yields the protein CSVRNSGQGSYEQYF.

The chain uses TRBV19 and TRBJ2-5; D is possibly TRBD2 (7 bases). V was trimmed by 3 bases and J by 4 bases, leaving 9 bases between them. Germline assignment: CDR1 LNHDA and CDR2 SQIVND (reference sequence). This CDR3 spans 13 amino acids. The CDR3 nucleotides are TGTGCCAGTAGTATCGGGGGGCGAGAGACCCAGTACTTC. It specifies CASSIGGRETQYF.

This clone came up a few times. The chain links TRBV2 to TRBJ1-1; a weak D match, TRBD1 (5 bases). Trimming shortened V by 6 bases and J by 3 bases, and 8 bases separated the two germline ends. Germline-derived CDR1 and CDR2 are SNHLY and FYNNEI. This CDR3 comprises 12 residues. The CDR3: CASRDSYTEAFF. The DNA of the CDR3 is TGTGCCAGCAGAGACAGCTACACTGAAGCTTTCTTT.

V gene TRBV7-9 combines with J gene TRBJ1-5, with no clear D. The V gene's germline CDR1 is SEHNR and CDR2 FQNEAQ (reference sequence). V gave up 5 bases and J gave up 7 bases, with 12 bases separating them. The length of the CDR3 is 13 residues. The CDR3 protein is CASSTLGGQPQHF. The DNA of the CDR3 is TGTGCCAGCAGCACACTGGGAGGCCAGCCCCAGCATTTT.

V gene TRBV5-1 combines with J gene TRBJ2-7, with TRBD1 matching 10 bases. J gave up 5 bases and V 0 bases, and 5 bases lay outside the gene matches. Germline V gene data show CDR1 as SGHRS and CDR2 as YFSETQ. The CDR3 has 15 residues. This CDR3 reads CASSLGGQGGNEQYF. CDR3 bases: TGCGCCAGCAGCTTGGGAGGACAGGGGGGAAACGAGCAGTACTTC.

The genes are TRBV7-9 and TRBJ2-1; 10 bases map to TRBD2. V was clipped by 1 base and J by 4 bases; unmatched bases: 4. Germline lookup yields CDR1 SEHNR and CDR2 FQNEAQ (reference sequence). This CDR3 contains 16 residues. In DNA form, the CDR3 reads TGTGCCAGCAGCTTAGTTAGCGGGGGGTTGTACAATGAGCAGTTCTTC. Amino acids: CASSLVSGGLYNEQFF.

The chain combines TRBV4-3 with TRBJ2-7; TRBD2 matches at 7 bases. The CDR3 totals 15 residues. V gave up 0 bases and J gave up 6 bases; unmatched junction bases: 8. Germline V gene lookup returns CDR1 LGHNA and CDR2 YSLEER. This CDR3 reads CASSQDSAGLSEQYF. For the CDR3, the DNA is TGCGCCAGCAGCCAAGATTCTGCGGGACTAAGCGAGCAGTACTTC.

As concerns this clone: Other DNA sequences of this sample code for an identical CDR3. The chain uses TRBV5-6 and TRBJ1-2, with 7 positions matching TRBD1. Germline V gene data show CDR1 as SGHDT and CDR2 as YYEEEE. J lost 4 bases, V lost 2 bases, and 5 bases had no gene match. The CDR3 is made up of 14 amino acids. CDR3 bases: TGTGCCAGCAGCTTCCGACAGGGTGCCTATGGCTACACCTTC. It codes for CASSFRQGAYGYTF.

As DNA, the CDR3 is TGTGCCAGCAGCTTAGGCTTAGCGGTCCAATACGAGCAGTACTTC. It yields the protein CASSLGLAVQYEQYF. The rearrangement uses TRBV7-2 and TRBJ2-7; D may be TRBD2 (6 bases). With 1 base removed from V and 4 bases from J, the gap between germline ends came to 14 bases. The CDR3 spans 15 residues. Germline-derived CDR1 and CDR2 are SGHTA and FQGNSA.

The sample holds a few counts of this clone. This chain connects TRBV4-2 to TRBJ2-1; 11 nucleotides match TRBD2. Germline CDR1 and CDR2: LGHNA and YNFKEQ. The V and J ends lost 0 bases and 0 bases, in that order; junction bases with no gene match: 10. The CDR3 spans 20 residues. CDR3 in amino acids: CASSQDEDRLAGNSYNEQFF. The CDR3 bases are TGTGCCAGCAGCCAAGATGAAGATCGACTAGCGGGGAACTCCTACAATGAGCAGTTCTTC.

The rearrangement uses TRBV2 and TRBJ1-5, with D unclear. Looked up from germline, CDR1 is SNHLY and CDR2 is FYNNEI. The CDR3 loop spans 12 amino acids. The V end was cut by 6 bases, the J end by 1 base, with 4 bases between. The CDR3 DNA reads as TGTGCCAGCAGGTCGAGCAATCAGCCCCAGCATTTT. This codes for CASRSSNQPQHF.

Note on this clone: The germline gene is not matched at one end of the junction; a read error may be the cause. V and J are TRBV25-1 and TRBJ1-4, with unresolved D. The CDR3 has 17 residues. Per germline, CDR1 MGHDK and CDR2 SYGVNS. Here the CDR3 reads CVSSETGTARTNEKLFF. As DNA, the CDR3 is TGTGTCAGCAGTGAAACGGGAACGGCCAGGACTAATGAAAAACTGTTTTTT.

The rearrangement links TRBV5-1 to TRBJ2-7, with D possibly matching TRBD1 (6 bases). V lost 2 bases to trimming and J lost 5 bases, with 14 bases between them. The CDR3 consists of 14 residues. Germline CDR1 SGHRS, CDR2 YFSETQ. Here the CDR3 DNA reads TGCGCCAGCAGCTTTGGGGGCGCCGGAAACGAGCAGTACTTC. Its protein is CASSFGGAGNEQYF.

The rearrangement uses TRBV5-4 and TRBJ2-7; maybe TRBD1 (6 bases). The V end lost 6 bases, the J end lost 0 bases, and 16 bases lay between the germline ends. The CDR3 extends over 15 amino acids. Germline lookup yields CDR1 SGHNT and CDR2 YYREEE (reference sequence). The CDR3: CASTRQGSSSYEQYF. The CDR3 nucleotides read TGTGCCAGCACCCGGCAGGGGTCGAGCTCCTACGAGCAGTACTTC.

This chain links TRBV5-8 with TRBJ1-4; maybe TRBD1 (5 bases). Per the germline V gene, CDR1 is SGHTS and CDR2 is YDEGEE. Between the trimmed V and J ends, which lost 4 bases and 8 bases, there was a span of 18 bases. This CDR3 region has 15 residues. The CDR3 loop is CASSLQQVTGEKLFF. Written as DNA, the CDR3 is TGTGCCAGCAGCCTGCAACAGGTCACAGGCGAAAAACTGTTTTTT.

The DNA for the CDR3 is TGTGCCAGTAGGGCCGACAGCTATAGCAATCAGCCCCAGCATTTT. Protein sequence: CASRADSYSNQPQHF. The rearrangement links TRBV19 to TRBJ1-5, with D tentatively TRBD1 (5 bases). The CDR3 contains 15 residues. The germline V and J ends were trimmed by 6 bases and 0 bases, with 12 bases remaining between them. Germline loops: CDR1 LNHDA, CDR2 SQIVND (reference sequence). Based on the CDR3 plus reference TRBV19 and TRBJ1-5, the full variable domain is DGGITQSPKYLFRKEGQNVTLSCEQNLNHDAMYWYRQDPGQGLRLIYYSQIVNDFQKGDIAEGYSVSREKKESFPLTVTSAQKNPTAFYLCASRADSYSNQPQHFGDGTRLSIL.

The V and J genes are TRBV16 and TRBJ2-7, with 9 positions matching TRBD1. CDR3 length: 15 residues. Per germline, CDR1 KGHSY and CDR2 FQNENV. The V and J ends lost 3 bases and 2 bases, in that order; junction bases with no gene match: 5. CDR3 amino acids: CASSHPGQGTYEQYF. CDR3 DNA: TGTGCCAGCAGCCACCCGGGACAGGGAACCTACGAGCAGTACTTC.